This TCR beta chain stems from a study of beta chain features in type 1 diabetes. One heparinised blood draw averaging about 120 mL was given by each donor. Study-level findings and limits: Patients with Type 1 diabetes showed moderately but significantly shorter TCRB CDR3s in all four CD4+ subsets. VDJ junctions from type 1 diabetes patients carried fewer insertions and larger deletions. The naive, central memory and Treg TCRB repertoires looked more alike in patients than they did in healthy donors.

Isolated RNA was reverse transcribed in full, so expressed TCRB transcripts were sequenced. Assay used: immunoSEQ multiplex PCR; TCRdb lists only in-frame clones, some missing. The sample has 150,000 to 200,000 clones; approximately 7.9% are singletons. On this clone itself: Its target is not known.

Germline CDR1 reads SGHTA; CDR2 reads FQGNSA. The length of the CDR3 is 15 residues. The V and J ends lost 5 bases and 7 bases, in that order; junction bases with no gene match: 9. The V gene is TRBV7-2, the J gene TRBJ2-4; TRBD1 aligns across 9 bases. Material: central memory CD4+ T cells from blood. The TCR was taken from a man aged 18 to 30 with type 1 diabetes. CDR3 in DNA: TGTGCCAGCAGCGTTACCGGGACAGGGTGGAACATTCAGTACTTC. Its protein is CASSVTGTGWNIQYF.